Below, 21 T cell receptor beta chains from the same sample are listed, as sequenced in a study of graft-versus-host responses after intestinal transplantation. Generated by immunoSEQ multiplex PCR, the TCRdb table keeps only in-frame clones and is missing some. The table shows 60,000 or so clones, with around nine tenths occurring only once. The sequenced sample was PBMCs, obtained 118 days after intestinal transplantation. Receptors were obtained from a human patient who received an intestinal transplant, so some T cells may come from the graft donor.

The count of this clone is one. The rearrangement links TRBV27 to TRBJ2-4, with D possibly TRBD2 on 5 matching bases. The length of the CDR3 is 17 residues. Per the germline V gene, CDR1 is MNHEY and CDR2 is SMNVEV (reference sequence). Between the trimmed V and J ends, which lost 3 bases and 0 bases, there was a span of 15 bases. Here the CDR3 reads CASSFSFRGEAKNIQYF. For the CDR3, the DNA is TGTGCCAGCAGTTTTAGTTTCCGGGGAGAAGCCAAAAACATTCAGTACTTC.

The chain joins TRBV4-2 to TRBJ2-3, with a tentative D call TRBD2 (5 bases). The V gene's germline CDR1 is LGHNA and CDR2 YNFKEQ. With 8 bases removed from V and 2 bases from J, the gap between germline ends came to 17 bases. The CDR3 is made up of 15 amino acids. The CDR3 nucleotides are TGTGCCAGCGGCTTGAGCAGCGGATACACAGATACGCAGTATTTT. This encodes CASGLSSGYTDTQYF.

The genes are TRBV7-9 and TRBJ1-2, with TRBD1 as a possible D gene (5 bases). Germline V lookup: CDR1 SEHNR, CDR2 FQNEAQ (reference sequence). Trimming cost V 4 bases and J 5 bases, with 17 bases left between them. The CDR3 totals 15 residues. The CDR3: CASSSDLGRAYGYTF. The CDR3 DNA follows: TGTGCCAGCAGCTCAGATTTGGGCAGGGCTTATGGCTACACCTTC. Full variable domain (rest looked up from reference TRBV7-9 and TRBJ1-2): DTGVSQNPRHKITKRGQNVTFRCDPISEHNRLYWYRQTLGQGPEFLTYFQNEAQLEKSRLLSDRFSAERPKGSFSTLEIQRTEQGDSAMYLCASSSDLGRAYGYTFGSGTRLTVV.

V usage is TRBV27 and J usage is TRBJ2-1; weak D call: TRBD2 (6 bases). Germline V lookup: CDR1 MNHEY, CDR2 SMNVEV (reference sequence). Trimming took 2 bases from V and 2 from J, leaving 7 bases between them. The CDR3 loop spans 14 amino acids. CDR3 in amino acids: CASSLAGTYNEQFF. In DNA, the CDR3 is TGTGCCAGCAGTTTAGCGGGGACCTACAATGAGCAGTTCTTC.

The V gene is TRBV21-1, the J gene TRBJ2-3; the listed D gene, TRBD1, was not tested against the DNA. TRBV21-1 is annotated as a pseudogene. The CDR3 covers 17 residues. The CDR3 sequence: CASSTQPSGTGPDTQYF. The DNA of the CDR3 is TGTGCCAGCAGCACCCAACCTTCCGGGACAGGGCCAGATACGCAGTATTTT.

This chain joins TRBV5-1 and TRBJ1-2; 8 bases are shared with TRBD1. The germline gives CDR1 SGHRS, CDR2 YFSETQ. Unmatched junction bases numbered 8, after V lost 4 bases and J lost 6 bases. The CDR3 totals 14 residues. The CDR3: CASSMDRAEDGYTF. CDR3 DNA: TGCGCCAGCAGCATGGACAGGGCGGAGGATGGCTACACCTTC.

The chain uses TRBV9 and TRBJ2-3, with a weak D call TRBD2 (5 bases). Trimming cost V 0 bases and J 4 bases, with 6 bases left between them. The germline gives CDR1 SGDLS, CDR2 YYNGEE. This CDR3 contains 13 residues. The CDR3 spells CASSVEAADTQYF. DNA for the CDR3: TGTGCCAGCAGCGTAGAAGCGGCAGATACGCAGTATTTT.

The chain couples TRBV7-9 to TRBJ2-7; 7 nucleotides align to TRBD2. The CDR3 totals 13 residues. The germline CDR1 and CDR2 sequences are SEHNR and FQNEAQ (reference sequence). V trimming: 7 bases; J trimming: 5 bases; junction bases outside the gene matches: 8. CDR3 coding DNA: TGTGCCAGCATCGACGGGGGGTCCGACGAGCAGTACTTC. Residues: CASIDGGSDEQYF.

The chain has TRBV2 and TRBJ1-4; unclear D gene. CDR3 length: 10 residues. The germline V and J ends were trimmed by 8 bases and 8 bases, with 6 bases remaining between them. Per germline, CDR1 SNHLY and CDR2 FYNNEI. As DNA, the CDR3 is TGTGCCAGCCAGAACGAAAAACTGTTTTTT. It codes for CASQNEKLFF.

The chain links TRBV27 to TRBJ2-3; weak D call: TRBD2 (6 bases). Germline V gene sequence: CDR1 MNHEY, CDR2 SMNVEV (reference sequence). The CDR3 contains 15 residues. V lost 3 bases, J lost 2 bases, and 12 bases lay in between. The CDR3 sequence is CASSLAGFPTDTQYF. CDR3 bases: TGTGCCAGCAGTTTGGCGGGGTTCCCCACAGATACGCAGTATTTT.

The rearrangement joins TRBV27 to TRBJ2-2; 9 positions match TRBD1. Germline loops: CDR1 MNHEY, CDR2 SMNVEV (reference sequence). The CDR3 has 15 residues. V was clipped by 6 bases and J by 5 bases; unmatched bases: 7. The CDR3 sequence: CASSRYRGQTGELFF. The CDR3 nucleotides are TGTGCCAGCAGCCGCTACAGGGGGCAAACCGGGGAGCTGTTTTTT.

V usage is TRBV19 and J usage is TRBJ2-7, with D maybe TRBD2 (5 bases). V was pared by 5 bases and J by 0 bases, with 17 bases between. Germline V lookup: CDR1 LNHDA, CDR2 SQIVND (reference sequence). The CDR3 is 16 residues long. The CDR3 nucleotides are TGTGCCAGTAGTGCCACTAGTTCCCCCCCCTCCTACGAGCAGTACTTC. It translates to CASSATSSPPSYEQYF.

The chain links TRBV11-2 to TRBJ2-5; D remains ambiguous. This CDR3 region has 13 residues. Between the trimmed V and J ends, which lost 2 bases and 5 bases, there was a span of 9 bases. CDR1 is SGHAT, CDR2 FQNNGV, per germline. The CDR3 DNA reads TGTGCCAGCAGCTTACTTCCGGCGGAGACCCAGTACTTC. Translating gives CASSLLPAETQYF.

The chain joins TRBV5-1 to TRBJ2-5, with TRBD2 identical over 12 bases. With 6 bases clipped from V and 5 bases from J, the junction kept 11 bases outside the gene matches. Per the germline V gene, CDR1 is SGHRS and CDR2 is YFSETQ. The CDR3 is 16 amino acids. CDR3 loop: CASKAGLAGFGETQYF. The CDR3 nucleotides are TGCGCCAGCAAAGCGGGACTAGCGGGTTTCGGGGAGACCCAGTACTTC.

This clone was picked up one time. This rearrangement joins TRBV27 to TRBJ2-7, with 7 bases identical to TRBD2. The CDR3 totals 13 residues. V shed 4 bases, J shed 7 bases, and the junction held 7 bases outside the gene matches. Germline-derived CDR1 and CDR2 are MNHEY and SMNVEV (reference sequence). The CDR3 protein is CASSWGGTAEQYF. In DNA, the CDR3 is TGTGCCAGCAGTTGGGGGGGAACTGCGGAGCAGTACTTC.

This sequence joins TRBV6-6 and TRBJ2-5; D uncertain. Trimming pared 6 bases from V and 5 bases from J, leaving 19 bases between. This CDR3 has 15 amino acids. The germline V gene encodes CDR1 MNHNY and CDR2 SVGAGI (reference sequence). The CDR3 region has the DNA TGTGCCAGCAGCCAACAACCTGATTTTGGGGAGACCCAGTACTTC. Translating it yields CASSQQPDFGETQYF.

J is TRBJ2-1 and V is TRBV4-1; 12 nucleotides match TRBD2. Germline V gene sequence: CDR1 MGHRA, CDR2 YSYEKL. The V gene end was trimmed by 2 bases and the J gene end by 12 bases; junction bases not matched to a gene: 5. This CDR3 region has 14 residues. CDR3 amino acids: CASSQRLAGAGQFF. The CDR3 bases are TGCGCCAGCAGCCAAAGACTAGCGGGAGCTGGGCAGTTCTTC.

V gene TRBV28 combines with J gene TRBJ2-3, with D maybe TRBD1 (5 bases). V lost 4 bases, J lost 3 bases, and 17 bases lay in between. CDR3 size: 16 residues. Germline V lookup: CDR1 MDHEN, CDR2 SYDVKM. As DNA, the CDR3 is TGTGCCAGCAGTTCCCTGACAGCCTCTAAGACAGATACGCAGTATTTT. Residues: CASSSLTASKTDTQYF.

The CDR3 loop is CASSPRQAYEQYF. The CDR3 bases are TGTGCCAGCTCACCGCGACAGGCCTACGAGCAGTACTTC. The J gene is TRBJ2-7, the V gene TRBV18; possible D gene TRBD1, 6 bases. The CDR3 totals 13 residues. V lost 3 bases, J lost 2 bases, and 8 bases lay in between. From germline, CDR1 is KGHSH and CDR2 LQKENI.

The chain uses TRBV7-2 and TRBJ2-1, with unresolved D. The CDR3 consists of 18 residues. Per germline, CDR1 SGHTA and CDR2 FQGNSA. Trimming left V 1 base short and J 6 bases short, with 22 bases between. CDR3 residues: CASSLDRRRELNLNEQFF. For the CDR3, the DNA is TGTGCCAGCAGCTTAGATCGTCGGAGAGAGCTTAACCTCAATGAGCAGTTCTTC. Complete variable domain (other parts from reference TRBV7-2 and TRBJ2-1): GAGVSQSPSNKVTEKGKDVELRCDPISGHTALYWYRQSLGQGLEFLIYFQGNSAPDKSGLPSDRFSAERTGGSVSTLTIQRTQQEDSAVYLCASSLDRRRELNLNEQFFGPGTRLTVL.

The CDR3 nucleotides are TGCGCCAGCAGCCAAGGGACAGGGGCATGGGATGAGCAGTTCTTC. Its protein product is CASSQGTGAWDEQFF. The V gene is TRBV4-1, the J gene TRBJ2-1; 9 bases match TRBD1. CDR3 size: 15 residues. The germline gives CDR1 MGHRA, CDR2 YSYEKL. V was clipped by 1 base and J by 8 bases; unmatched bases: 6.